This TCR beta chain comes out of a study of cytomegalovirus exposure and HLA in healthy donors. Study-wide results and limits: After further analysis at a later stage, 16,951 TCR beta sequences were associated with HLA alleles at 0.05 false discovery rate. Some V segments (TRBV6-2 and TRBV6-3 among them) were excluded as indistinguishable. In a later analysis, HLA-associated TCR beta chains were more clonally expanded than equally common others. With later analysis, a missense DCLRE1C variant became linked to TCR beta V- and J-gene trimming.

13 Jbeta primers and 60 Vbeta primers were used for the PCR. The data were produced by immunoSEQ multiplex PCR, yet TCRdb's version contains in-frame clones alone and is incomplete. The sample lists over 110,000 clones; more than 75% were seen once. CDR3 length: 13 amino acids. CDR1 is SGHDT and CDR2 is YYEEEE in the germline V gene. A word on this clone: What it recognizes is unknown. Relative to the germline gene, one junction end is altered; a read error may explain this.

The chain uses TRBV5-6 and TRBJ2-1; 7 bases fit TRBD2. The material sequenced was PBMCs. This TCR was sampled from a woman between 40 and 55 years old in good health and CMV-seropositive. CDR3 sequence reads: CASSLEERDLLVF. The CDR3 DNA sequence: TGTGCCAGCAGCTTGGAAGAGCGGGACCTCCTTGTCTTC.